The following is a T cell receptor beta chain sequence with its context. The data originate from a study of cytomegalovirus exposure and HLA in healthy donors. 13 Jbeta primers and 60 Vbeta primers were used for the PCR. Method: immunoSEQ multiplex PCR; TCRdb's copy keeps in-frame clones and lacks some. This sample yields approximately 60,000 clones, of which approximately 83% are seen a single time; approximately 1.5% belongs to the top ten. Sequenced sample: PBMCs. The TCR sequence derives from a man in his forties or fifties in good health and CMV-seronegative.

CDR3 sequence (DNA): TGTGCCAGCAGCTTAGACAGGGTGGGAGAAAAACTGTTTTTT. Residues: CASSLDRVGEKLFF. The chain carries TRBV7-9 and TRBJ1-4; maybe TRBD1 (6 bases). Between the trimmed V and J ends, which lost 1 base and 8 bases, there was a span of 11 bases. Germline loops: CDR1 SEHNR, CDR2 FQNEAQ (reference sequence). The CDR3 has 14 residues.